The 15 T cell receptor beta chains presented below share a single source sample, sequenced in a study of CD8 T cells in Susac syndrome. An input of roughly 0.5 to 1 ug of RNA was subjected to reverse transcription using random hexamers. TCRdb re-analysed the immunoSEQ multiplex PCR reads in MiXCR, keeping a single row per CDR3 protein. The table records about 290,000 distinct CDR3 sequences, 75% to 85% of them present only once. Source material: CD8+ T cells from PBMCs. The receptor set was obtained from a human donor with multiple sclerosis.

V usage is TRBV7-6 and J usage is TRBJ1-4, with D unclear. The germline V gene encodes CDR1 SGHVS and CDR2 FNYEAQ. V lost 5 bases, J lost 6 bases, and 19 bases lay in between. This CDR3 spans 16 amino acids. CDR3 nucleotide sequence: TGTGCCAGCAGCCCAGGCTTAGGCAGGTCCTATGAAAAACTGTTTTTT. Translated: CASSPGLGRSYEKLFF.

V is TRBV7-2 and J is TRBJ2-7, with 9 bases fitting TRBD2. V gave up 1 base and J gave up 3 bases; unmatched junction bases: 13. The CDR3 covers 18 residues. The germline V gene has CDR1 SGHTA and CDR2 FQGNSA. The CDR3: CASSLDPRTSVPIYEQYF. In nucleotides, the CDR3 is TGTGCCAGCAGCTTAGACCCAAGGACTAGCGTTCCGATCTACGAGCAGTACTTC.

This clonotype came up a few times. This rearrangement joins TRBV6-5 to TRBJ2-7, with TRBD1 identical over 9 bases. V gave up 4 bases and J gave up 1 base; unmatched junction bases: 20. The CDR3 totals 20 residues. Germline V gene sequence: CDR1 MNHEY, CDR2 SVGAGI. CDR3 bases: TGTGCCAGCAGTTTCCCAGAACCGGGACAGGGACCAATTAGGTCCTACGAGCAGTACTTC. Its translation is CASSFPEPGQGPIRSYEQYF.

The genes are TRBV19 and TRBJ1-5, with D uncertain. Germline V gives CDR1 LNHDA, CDR2 SQIVND (reference sequence). Trimming shortened V by 1 base and J by 2 bases, and 6 bases separated the two germline ends. The CDR3 extends over 14 amino acids. The CDR3 protein is CASSIATGNQPQHF. CDR3 in DNA: TGTGCCAGTAGTATAGCAACGGGCAATCAGCCCCAGCATTTT.

This rearrangement joins TRBV27 to TRBJ2-5; 12 nucleotides align to TRBD2. Germline lookup yields CDR1 MNHEY and CDR2 SMNVEV (reference sequence). The trim removed 5 bases at V and 0 bases at J, leaving 10 bases unmatched. This CDR3 is 18 amino acids long. This CDR3 reads CASSAPTSGRPNQETQYF. The CDR3 DNA follows: TGTGCCAGCAGTGCCCCAACTAGCGGGAGGCCCAACCAAGAGACCCAGTACTTC.

In this sample, this clonotype turned up once. This chain's CDR3 is CASSWQAQPQHF. Written as DNA, the CDR3 is TGTGCCAGCAGTTGGCAGGCCCAGCCCCAGCATTTT. The rearrangement links TRBV12-3 or TRBV12-4 to TRBJ1-5; D remains ambiguous. Trimming took 4 bases from V and 7 from J, leaving 8 bases between them. This CDR3 has 12 amino acids.

The CDR3 DNA reads as TGTGCCAGCACTCAGGTCGCCGTTGGAAACATTCAGTACTTC. Protein: CASTQVAVGNIQYF. This rearrangement joins TRBV5-4 to TRBJ2-4; no definite D call. Trimming cost V 6 bases and J 6 bases, with 16 bases left between them. The CDR3 spans 14 residues. Germline V lookup: CDR1 SGHNT, CDR2 YYREEE (reference sequence).

The CDR3 DNA reads TGTGCCAGCAGCCATAGGGACGGGGTGGATGAGCAGTTCTTC. The encoded protein is CASSHRDGVDEQFF. This chain joins TRBV7-6 and TRBJ2-1; D could derive from TRBD1 or TRBD2 (5 bases each). V dropped 5 bases and J dropped 8 bases, with 16 bases sitting between them. This CDR3 contains 14 residues. Germline lookup yields CDR1 SGHVS and CDR2 FNYEAQ.

The chain combines TRBV7-9 with TRBJ2-3; 13 positions agree with TRBD2. The CDR3 covers 17 residues. Germline V lookup: CDR1 SEHNR, CDR2 FQNEAQ (reference sequence). Trimming cost V 5 bases and J 10 bases; bases outside gene matches: 15. The CDR3 here is CASSPRTSGGPEGAQYF. In DNA, the CDR3 is TGTGCCAGCAGCCCTCGGACTAGCGGGGGCCCTGAGGGTGCGCAGTATTTT.

V gene TRBV3-1 combines with J gene TRBJ2-5, with 7 positions matching TRBD2. Germline CDR1 and CDR2: LGHDT and YNNKEL (reference sequence). V was clipped by 8 bases and J by 2 bases; unmatched bases: 11. This CDR3 is 15 amino acids long. CDR3 nucleotide sequence: TGTGCCAGCGTAGGGGCTAGCGGTTCTCAAGAGACCCAGTACTTC. It yields the protein CASVGASGSQETQYF.

J is TRBJ2-1 and V is TRBV7-9; maybe TRBD1 (5 bases). V shed 5 bases and J shed 3 bases, with 14 bases lying between them. The CDR3 sequence is 15 residues long. Germline CDR1 SEHNR, CDR2 FQNEAQ (reference sequence). The CDR3 protein is CASSPSRANYNEQFF. The CDR3 nucleotides read TGTGCCAGCAGCCCAAGCAGGGCAAACTACAATGAGCAGTTCTTC.

The chain carries TRBV7-9 and TRBJ2-1; D unresolved. This CDR3 comprises 17 residues. The V end lost 2 bases, the J end lost 5 bases, and 19 bases lay between the germline ends. Germline CDR1 reads SEHNR; CDR2 reads FQNEAQ (reference sequence). The CDR3 loop reads CASSLRLRLTADNEQFF. In DNA, the CDR3 is TGTGCCAGCAGCTTAAGGTTGCGACTCACAGCCGACAATGAGCAGTTCTTC.

V usage is TRBV4-3 and J usage is TRBJ2-7; 8 bases align to TRBD2. The CDR3 is 15 residues long. V shed 4 bases and J 2 bases; nucleotides not matched to a gene: 7. Per germline, CDR1 LGHNA and CDR2 YSLEER. The CDR3 protein is CASSPGLVFPYEQYF. The CDR3 region has the DNA TGCGCCAGCAGCCCGGGACTAGTTTTCCCCTACGAGCAGTACTTC.

This chain connects TRBV4-3 to TRBJ2-1; D perhaps matches TRBD1 (6 bases). This CDR3 spans 16 amino acids. Deletions cut 4 bases from V and 3 bases from J, with 16 bases between. The V gene's germline CDR1 is LGHNA and CDR2 YSLEER. DNA of the CDR3: TGCGCCAGCAGCCGCAGCCATTCGGACAGCTACAATGAGCAGTTCTTC. This sequence encodes CASSRSHSDSYNEQFF.

The chain joins TRBV2 to TRBJ2-5, with D possibly TRBD2 on 6 matching bases. Trimming cost V 0 bases and J 3 bases, with 8 bases left between them. The CDR3 has 14 residues. Germline V gene sequence: CDR1 SNHLY, CDR2 FYNNEI. The CDR3 here is CASSEAGGEETQYF. The CDR3 DNA reads as TGTGCCAGCAGTGAAGCGGGAGGTGAAGAGACCCAGTACTTC.